This T cell receptor beta chain originates from a study of T-cell reconstitution after alpha-beta-depleted transplantation in children (dated by TCRdb to the mid-2010s). Turning to the overall study: Using TCR repertoire profiling, the study quantitatively followed how T-cell immune reconstitution unfolded in children after TCRalphabeta/CD19-depleted allogeneic hematopoietic cell transplantation.

A note on this clonotype: Its antigen remains undetermined. No quality values exist for individual bases; no much larger clone is one base distant.

Preparation of the library involved PCR. The sample was run on an Illumina HiSeq 2500. TCR library preparation used molecular barcoding, with unique molecular identifiers applied to normalize quantification of the TCRbeta repertoire. TCRdb took the public reads, trimmed them with fastp at Q25, ran MiXCR for clone calling and kept in-frame beta chains. For every CDR3 protein sequence, its rows merge into one entry that carries the most common genes and DNA. A total of about 200,000 distinct CDR3 sequences appear in this sample, roughly 15% of them only once. The ten largest clones represent less than 15% of the sample. Taken from the germline V gene, the CDR1 and CDR2 loops are SGHRS and YFSETQ. Trimming at the junction amounts to 2 bases on V and 3 bases on J, and the germline ends lie 15 bases apart. Counted from cysteine to phenylalanine, this CDR3 has 15 amino acids. Only the CDR3 region is kept as DNA, spanning 45 bases read in frame from base 1.

This receptor was taken from a human donor who donated a stem cell graft to a child with acute lymphoblastic leukemia. The chain joins TRBV5-1 to TRBJ2-7; a weak D assignment points to TRBD2 (5 bases agree). Sequenced here: PBMCs from the stem cell graft donor, sampled from the stem cell graft. This receptor carries the CDR3 CASSFTSSGVYEQYF. In nucleotide form, the sequence is TGCGCCAGCAGCTTTACATCTTCCGGGGTCTACGAGCAGTACTTC.